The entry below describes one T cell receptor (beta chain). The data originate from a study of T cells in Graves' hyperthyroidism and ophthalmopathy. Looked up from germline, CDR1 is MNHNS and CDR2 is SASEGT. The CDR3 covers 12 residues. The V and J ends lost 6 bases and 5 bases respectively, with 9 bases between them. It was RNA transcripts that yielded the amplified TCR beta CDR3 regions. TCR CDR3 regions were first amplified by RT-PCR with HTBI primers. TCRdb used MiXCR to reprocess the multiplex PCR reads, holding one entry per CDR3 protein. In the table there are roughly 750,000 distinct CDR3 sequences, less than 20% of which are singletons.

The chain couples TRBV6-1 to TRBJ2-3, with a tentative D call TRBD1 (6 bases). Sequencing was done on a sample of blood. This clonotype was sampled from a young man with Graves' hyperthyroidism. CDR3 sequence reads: CASRQGQDTQYF. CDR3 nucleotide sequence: TGTGCCAGCAGACAGGGCCAAGATACGCAGTATTTT.